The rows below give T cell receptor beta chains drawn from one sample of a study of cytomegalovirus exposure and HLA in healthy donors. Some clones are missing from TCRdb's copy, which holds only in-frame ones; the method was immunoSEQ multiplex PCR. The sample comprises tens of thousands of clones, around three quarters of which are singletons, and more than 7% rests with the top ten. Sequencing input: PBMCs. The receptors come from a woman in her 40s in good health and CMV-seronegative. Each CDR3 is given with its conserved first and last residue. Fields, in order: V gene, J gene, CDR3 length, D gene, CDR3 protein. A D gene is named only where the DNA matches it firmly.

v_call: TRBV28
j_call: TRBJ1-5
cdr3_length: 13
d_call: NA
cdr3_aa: CASSFLGSPPQHF

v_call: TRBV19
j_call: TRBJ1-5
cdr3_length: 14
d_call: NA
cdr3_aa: CASSIGQSNQPQHF

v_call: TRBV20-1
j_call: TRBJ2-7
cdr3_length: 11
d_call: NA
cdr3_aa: CSAAQGWEQYF

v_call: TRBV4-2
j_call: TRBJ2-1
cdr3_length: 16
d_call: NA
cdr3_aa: CASSQGDPGLYNEQFF

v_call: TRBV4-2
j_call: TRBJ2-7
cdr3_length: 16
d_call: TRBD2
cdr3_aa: CASSLSGGDLAYEQYF

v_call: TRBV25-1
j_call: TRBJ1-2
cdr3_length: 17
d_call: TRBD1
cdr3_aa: CASSEYFEDRANYGYTF

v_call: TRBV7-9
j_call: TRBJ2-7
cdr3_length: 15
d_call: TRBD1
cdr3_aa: CASSFTGQGIDEQYF

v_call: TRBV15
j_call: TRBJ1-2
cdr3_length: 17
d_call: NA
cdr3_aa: CATSRERGGAGNYGYTF

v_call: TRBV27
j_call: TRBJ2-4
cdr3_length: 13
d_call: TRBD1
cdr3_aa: CASSRGGADIQYF

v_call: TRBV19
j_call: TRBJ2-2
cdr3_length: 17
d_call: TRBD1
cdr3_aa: CASSIEATGGITGELFF